These T cell receptor beta chains were read from a single sample in a study of neoadjuvant anti-PD-1 for oral cavity cancer. Assay used: immunoSEQ multiplex PCR; TCRdb lists only in-frame clones, some missing. Of some 22,000 clones listed, around a quarter are singletons. The specimen was tumor tissue, collected after nivolumab (anti-PD-1) treatment. The receptor set was obtained from a person aged 35-79 years with oral cavity squamous cell carcinoma. Both conserved end residues are part of each CDR3. Each record gives: CDR3 length, J gene, D gene, V gene, clone size, CDR3 DNA, CDR3 protein. A D gene is named only where the DNA matches it firmly. Size tells how often a clone was seen (once, few, many) or the class of an expanded clone, and some rows leave it out.

13 TRBJ2-7 - TRBV5-1 few TGCGCCAGCAGCTTGACACATCTCGTGGAGCAGTACTTC CASSLTHLVEQYF
15 TRBJ2-5 - TRBV15 - TGTGCCACCAGCAGAGATAAGGGTGGGTCAGAGACCCAGTACTTC CATSRDKGGSETQYF
13 TRBJ2-7 - TRBV7-2 - TGTGCCAGCAGCTTACGGTATTCGATCGAGCAGTACTTC CASSLRYSIEQYF
15 TRBJ1-1 TRBD1 TRBV4-1 - TGCGCCAGCAGCGAACAGGGGGTTGGGAACACTGAAGCTTTCTTT CASSEQGVGNTEAFF
16 TRBJ2-7 - TRBV5-1 - TGCGCCAGCAGCTTGGTTCTACAGGGTACCCCATACGAGCAGTACTTC CASSLVLQGTPYEQYF
11 TRBJ2-5 - TRBV2 - TGTGCCAGCAGTGAAATAGAGACCCAGTACTTC CASSEIETQYF
14 TRBJ2-5 TRBD2 TRBV28 - TGTGCCAGCAGACTAGCGGGAGGTGTGGAGACCCAGTACTTC CASRLAGGVETQYF
14 TRBJ1-1 - TRBV5-1 - TGCGCCAGCAGCTTGGAACGGGGGTACACTGAAGCTTTCTTT CASSLERGYTEAFF
12 TRBJ2-7 - TRBV30 few TGTGCCTGGAGTACGGGAACCTACGAGCAGTACTTC CAWSTGTYEQYF
13 TRBJ2-7 - TRBV6-6 - TGTGCCAGCAGTGCCAGGCCGTCGGGGGAGCAGTACTTC CASSARPSGEQYF
14 TRBJ2-6 - TRBV6-5 - TGTGCCAGCAGTCAGACAGTTGGGGCCAACGTCCTGACTTTC CASSQTVGANVLTF
18 TRBJ2-6 - TRBV7-8 - TGTGCCAGCAGCGACGAATGGGGGGCAAGCTCTGGGGCCAACGTCCTGACTTTC CASSDEWGASSGANVLTF
13 TRBJ2-7 TRBD1 TRBV5-6 many TGTGCCAGCAGCTTGGGACAGGGGGACGAGCAGTACTTC CASSLGQGDEQYF
14 TRBJ1-1 - TRBV19 few TGTGCCAGTAGTATGACAGGCCCGAACACTGAAGCTTTCTTT CASSMTGPNTEAFF
15 TRBJ1-2 - TRBV6-1 few TGTGCCAGCAGGGGTAGGGCAGCTCGACACTATGGCTACACCTTC CASRGRAARHYGYTF
17 TRBJ1-1 - TRBV7-9 - TGTGCCAGCAGCTTAGGGGCGGGACACAACTTGAACACTGAAGCTTTCTTT CASSLGAGHNLNTEAFF
15 TRBJ2-1 - TRBV11-2 few TGTGCCAGCAGCGCCGAGTCGGACTCCTACAATGAGCAGTTCTTC CASSAESDSYNEQFF
17 TRBJ1-4 TRBD1 TRBV28 few TGTGCCAGCAGTTTATTTGCCCGGGACAGGGGGGATGAAAAACTGTTTTTT CASSLFARDRGDEKLFF
16 TRBJ2-5 TRBD2 TRBV27 few TGTGCCAGCAGCCCCCGACTAGCGGGTCTATGGGAGACCCAGTACTTC CASSPRLAGLWETQYF
13 TRBJ1-1 - TRBV6-5 - TGTGCCAGCAGTTCCCCCCGAGGAGTTGAAGCTTTCTTT CASSSPRGVEAFF
13 TRBJ2-4 TRBD1 TRBV4-1 few TGCGCCAGCAGCCAAGATACAGGGACAGCCCCACACTTC CASSQDTGTAPHF
15 TRBJ1-2 TRBD1 TRBV7-9 - TGTGCCAGCAGCCCGACAGGGCCTTCTGCCTATGGCTACACCTTC CASSPTGPSAYGYTF
14 TRBJ1-1 - TRBV7-9 - TGTGTTAGTGGGGCCTCCTTGGGGTACACTGAAGCTTTCTTT CVSGASLGYTEAFF
18 TRBJ1-5 TRBD1 TRBV30 few TGTGCCTGGAGTGTAATGGGCAGGGGGGGATATAGCAATCAGCCCCAGCATTTT CAWSVMGRGGYSNQPQHF
14 TRBJ2-7 TRBD2 TRBV19 - TGTGCCCCCCGGAGGGAGCGGGAGGGCCCCGGGCAGTACTTC CAPRREREGPGQYF
14 TRBJ1-2 - TRBV6-6 few TGTGCCAGCAGCCACGTGGATAGGGTCTATGGCTACACCTTC CASSHVDRVYGYTF
13 TRBJ1-3 - TRBV30 few TGTGCCTGGAGTCAAAGGATGAGGGACACCATATATTTT CAWSQRMRDTIYF
14 TRBJ2-5 TRBD2 TRBV30 - TGTGCCTGGAGCAAAGGACTAGCTGGAGAGACCCAGTACTTC CAWSKGLAGETQYF